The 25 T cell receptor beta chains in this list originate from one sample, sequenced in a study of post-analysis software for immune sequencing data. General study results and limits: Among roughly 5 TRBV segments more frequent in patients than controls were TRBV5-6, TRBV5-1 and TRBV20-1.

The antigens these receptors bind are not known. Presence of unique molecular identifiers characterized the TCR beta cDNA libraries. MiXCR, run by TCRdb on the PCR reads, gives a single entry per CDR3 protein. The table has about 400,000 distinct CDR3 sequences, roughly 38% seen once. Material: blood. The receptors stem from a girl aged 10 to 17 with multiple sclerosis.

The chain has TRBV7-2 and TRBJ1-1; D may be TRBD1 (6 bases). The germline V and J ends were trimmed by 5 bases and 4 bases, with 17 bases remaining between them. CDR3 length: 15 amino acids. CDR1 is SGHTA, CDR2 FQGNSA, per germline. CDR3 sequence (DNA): TGTGCCAGCAGCCCGAGGCCTGGAGGGGGCACTGAAGCTTTCTTT. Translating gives CASSPRPGGGTEAFF.

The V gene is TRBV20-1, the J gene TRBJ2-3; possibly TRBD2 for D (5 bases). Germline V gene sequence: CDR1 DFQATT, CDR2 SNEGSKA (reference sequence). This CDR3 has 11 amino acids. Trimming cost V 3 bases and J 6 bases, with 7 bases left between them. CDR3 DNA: TGCAGTGCTAGGATAGCGGATACGCAGTATTTT. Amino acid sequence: CSARIADTQYF.

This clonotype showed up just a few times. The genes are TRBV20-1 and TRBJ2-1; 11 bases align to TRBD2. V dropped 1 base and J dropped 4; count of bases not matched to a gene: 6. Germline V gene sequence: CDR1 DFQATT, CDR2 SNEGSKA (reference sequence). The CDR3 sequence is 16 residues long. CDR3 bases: TGCAGTGCTAGAGGGGTTCCTAGCGGGGGGTACAATGAGCAGTTCTTC. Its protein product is CSARGVPSGGYNEQFF.

This CDR3 is CASRSPREEKLFF. The DNA for the CDR3 is TGCGCCAGCAGGTCGCCTCGGGAGGAAAAACTGTTTTTT. The V call is TRBV4-1, the J call TRBJ1-4, with D unresolved. The germline V gene encodes CDR1 MGHRA and CDR2 YSYEKL. Trimming took off 6 bases at V and 8 bases at J, with 13 bases between the two ends. The CDR3 runs to 13 residues.

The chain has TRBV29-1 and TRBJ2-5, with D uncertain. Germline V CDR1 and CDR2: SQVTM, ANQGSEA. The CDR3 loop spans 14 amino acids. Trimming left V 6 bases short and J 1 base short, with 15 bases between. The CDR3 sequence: CSVAPLGFQETQYF. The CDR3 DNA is TGCAGCGTAGCCCCATTGGGATTCCAAGAGACCCAGTACTTC.

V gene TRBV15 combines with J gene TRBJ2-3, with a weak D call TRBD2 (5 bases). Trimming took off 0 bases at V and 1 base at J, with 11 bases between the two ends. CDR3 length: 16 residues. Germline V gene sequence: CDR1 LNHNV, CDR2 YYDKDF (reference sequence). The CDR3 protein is CATSREKLGGTDTQYF. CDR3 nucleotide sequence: TGTGCCACCAGCAGAGAAAAACTAGGAGGCACAGATACGCAGTATTTT.

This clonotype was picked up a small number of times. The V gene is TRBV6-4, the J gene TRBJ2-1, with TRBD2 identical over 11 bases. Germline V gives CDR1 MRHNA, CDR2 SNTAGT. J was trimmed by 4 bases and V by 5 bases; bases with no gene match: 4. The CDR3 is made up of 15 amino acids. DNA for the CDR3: TGTGCCAGCAGTCGACTAGCGGGGAATTACAATGAGCAGTTCTTC. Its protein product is CASSRLAGNYNEQFF.

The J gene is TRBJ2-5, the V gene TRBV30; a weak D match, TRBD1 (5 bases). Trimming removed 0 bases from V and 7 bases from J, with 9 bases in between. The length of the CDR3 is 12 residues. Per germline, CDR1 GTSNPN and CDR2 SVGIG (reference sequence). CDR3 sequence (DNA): TGTGCCTGGAGTGTATTAGACAGGACCCAGTACTTC. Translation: CAWSVLDRTQYF.

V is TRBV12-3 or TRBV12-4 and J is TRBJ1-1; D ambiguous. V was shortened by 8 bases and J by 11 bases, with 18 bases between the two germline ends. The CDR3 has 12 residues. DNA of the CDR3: TGTGCCAGCCAACCCCCCCACGAGGTCGCTTTCTTT. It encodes CASQPPHEVAFF.

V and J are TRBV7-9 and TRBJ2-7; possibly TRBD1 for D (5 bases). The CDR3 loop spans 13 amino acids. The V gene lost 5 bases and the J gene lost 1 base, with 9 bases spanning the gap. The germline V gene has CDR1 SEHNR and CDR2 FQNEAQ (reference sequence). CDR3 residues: CASSPRVSYEQYF. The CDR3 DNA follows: TGTGCCAGCAGCCCCAGGGTATCCTACGAGCAGTACTTC.

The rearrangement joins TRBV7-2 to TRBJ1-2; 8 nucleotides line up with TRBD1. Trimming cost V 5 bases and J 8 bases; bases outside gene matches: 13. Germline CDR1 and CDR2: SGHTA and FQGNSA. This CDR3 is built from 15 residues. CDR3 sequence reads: CASSPAVRQGYGYTF. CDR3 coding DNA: TGTGCCAGCAGCCCAGCGGTCCGACAGGGGTACGGCTACACCTTC. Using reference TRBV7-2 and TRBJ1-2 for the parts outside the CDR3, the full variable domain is GAGVSQSPSNKVTEKGKDVELRCDPISGHTALYWYRQSLGQGLEFLIYFQGNSAPDKSGLPSDRFSAERTGGSVSTLTIQRTQQEDSAVYLCASSPAVRQGYGYTFGSGTRLTVV.

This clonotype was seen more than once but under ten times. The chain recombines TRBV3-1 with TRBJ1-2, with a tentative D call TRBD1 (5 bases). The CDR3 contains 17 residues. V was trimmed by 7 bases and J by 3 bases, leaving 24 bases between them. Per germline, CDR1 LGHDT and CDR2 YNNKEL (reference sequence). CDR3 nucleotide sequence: TGTGCCAGCACCCCGCAGGGAGAACTACCCTTTGACTATGGCTACACCTTC. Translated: CASTPQGELPFDYGYTF.

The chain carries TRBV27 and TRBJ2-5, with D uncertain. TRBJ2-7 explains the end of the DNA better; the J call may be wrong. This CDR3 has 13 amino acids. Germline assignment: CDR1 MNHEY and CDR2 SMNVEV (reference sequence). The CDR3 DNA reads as TGTGCCAGCAGTTTATCGAACATCCACGAGCAGTACTTC. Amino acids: CASSLSNIHEQYF.

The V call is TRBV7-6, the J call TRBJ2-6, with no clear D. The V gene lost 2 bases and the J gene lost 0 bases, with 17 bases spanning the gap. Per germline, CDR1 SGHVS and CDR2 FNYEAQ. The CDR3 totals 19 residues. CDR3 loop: CASSLKATVRSSGANVLTF. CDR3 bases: TGTGCCAGCAGCTTAAAAGCAACGGTCAGGTCCTCTGGGGCCAACGTCCTGACTTTC.

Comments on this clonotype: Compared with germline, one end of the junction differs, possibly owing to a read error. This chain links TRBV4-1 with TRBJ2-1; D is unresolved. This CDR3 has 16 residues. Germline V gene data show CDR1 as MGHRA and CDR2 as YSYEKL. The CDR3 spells CAGSQEYMAINNEQFF. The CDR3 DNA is TGCGCCGGCAGCCAAGAATATATGGCGATAAACAATGAGCAGTTCTTC.

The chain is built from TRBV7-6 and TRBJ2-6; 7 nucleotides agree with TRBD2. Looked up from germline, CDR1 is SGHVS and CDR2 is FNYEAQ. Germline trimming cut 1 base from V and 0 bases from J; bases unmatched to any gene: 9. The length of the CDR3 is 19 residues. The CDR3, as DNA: TGTGCCAGCAGCTTAGTCGCCAGCGGGGTGAGCTCTGGGGCCAACGTCCTGACTTTC. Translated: CASSLVASGVSSGANVLTF.

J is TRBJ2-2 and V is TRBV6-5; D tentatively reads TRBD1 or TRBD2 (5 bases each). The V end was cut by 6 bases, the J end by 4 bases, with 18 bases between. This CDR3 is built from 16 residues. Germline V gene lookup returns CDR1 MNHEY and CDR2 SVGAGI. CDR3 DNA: TGTGCCAGCAGCCGGAGAGGGGATCCGGGCACCGGGGAGCTGTTTTTT. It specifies CASSRRGDPGTGELFF.

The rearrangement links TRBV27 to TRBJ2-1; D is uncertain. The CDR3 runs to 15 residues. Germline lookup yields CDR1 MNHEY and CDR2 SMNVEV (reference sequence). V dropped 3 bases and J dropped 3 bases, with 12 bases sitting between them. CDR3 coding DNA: TGTGCCAGCAGTTTTGGCAACGCCTACTACAATGAGCAGTTCTTC. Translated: CASSFGNAYYNEQFF.

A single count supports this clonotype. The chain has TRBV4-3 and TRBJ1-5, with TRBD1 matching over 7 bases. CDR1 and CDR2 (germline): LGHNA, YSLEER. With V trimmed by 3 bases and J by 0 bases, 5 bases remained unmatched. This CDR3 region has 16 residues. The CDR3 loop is CASSQAGTDSNQPQHF. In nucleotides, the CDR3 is TGCGCCAGCAGCCAGGCCGGGACAGATAGCAATCAGCCCCAGCATTTT.

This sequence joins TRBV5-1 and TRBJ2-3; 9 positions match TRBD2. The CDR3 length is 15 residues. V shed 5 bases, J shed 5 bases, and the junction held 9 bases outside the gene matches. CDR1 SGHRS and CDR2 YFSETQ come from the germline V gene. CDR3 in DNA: TGCGCCAGCAGAGCGGGGGGTGTTAGTGGAGATACGCAGTATTTT. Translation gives CASRAGGVSGDTQYF.

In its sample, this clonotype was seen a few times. The CDR3 protein is CASTRGVDSPLHF. In DNA form, the CDR3 reads TGTGCCAGCACCCGGGGGGTTGATTCACCCCTCCACTTT. The genes are TRBV3-1 and TRBJ1-6, with a possible D match to TRBD1 (5 bases). The CDR3 sequence is 13 residues long. Germline CDR1 is LGHDT and CDR2 is YNNKEL (reference sequence). V lost 7 bases and J lost 8, with 12 bases in between. Using reference TRBV3-1 and TRBJ1-6 for the parts outside the CDR3, the full variable domain is DTAVSQTPKYLVTQMGNDKSIKCEQNLGHDTMYWYKQDSKKFLKIMFSYNNKELIINETVPNRFSPKSPDKAHLNLHINSLELGDSAVYFCASTRGVDSPLHFGNGTRLTVT.

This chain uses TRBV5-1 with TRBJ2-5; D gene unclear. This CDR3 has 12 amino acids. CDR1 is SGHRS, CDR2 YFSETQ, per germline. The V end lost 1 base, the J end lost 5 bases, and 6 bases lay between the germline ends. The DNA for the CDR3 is TGCGCCAGCAGCTTGAGTGCGGAGACCCAGTACTTC. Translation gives CASSLSAETQYF. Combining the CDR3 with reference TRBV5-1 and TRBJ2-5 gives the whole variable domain KAGVTQTPRYLIKTRGQQVTLSCSPISGHRSVSWYQQTPGQGLQFLFEYFSETQRNKGNFPGRFSGRQFSNSRSEMNVSTLELGDSALYLCASSLSAETQYFGPGTRLLVL.

CDR3 bases: TGTGCCAGTATGACTGGGACAGGGAATTCACCCCTCCACTTT. This codes for CASMTGTGNSPLHF. This chain joins TRBV19 and TRBJ1-6; TRBD1 matches at 9 bases. Germline loops: CDR1 LNHDA, CDR2 SQIVND (reference sequence). This CDR3 region has 14 residues. With 7 bases clipped from V and 7 bases from J, the junction kept 5 bases outside the gene matches.

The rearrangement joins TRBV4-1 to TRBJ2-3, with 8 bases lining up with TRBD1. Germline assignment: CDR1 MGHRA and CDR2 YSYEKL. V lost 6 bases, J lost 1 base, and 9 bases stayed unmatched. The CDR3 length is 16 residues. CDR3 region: CASSLGQGLGTDTQYF. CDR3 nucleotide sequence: TGCGCCAGCAGTTTAGGACAGGGTTTGGGCACAGATACGCAGTATTTT.

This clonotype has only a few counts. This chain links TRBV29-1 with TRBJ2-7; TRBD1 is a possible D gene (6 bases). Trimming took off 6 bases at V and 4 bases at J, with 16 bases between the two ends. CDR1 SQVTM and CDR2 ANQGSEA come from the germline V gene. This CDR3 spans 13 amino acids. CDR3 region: CSVATGILYEQYF. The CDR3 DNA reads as TGCAGCGTCGCCACAGGGATTCTTTACGAGCAGTACTTC.